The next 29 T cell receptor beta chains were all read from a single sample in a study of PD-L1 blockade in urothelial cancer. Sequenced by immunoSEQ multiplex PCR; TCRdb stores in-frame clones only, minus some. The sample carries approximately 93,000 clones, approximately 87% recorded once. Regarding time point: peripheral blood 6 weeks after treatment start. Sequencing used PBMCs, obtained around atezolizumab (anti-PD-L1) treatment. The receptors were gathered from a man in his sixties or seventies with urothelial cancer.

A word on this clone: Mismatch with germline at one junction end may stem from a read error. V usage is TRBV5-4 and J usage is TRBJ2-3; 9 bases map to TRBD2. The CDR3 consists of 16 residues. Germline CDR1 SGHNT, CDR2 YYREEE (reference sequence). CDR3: CASGLQRGAALDTQYF. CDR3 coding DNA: TGTGCCAGCGGCTTACAGCGGGGGGCTGCATTAGATACGCAGTATTTT. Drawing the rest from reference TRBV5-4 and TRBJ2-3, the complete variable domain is ETGVTQSPTHLIKTRGQQVTLRCSSQSGHNTVSWYQQALGQGPQFIFQYYREEENGRGNFPPRFSGLQFPNYSSELNVNALELDDSALYLCASGLQRGAALDTQYFGPGTRLTVL.

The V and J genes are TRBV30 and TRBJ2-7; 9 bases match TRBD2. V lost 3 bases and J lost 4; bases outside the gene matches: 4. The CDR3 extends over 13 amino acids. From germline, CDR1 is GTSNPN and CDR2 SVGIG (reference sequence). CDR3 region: CAWSAGGQYEQYF. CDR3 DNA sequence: TGTGCCTGGAGCGCGGGAGGGCAGTACGAGCAGTACTTC.

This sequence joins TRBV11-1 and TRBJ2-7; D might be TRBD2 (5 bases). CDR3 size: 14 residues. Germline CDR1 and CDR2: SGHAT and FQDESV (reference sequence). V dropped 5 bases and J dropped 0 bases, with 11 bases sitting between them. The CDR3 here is CASSAGLNSYEQYF. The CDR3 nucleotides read TGTGCCAGCAGCGCCGGACTGAACTCCTACGAGCAGTACTTC.

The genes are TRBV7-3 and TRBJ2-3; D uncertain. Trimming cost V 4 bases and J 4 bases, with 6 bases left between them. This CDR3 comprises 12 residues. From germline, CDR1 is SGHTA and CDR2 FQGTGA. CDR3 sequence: CASSSSADTQYF. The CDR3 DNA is TGTGCCAGCAGCTCGAGCGCAGATACGCAGTATTTT.

The DNA of the CDR3 is TGTGCCAGCAGCGGCCCAGGGTTGTCCGGGGAGCTGTTTTTT. Translating it yields CASSGPGLSGELFF. The chain is built from TRBV11-3 and TRBJ2-2; D perhaps matches TRBD1 (5 bases). This CDR3 is 14 amino acids long. V dropped 5 bases and J dropped 6 bases, with 13 bases sitting between them. Germline CDR1 is SGHNT and CDR2 is YENEEA.

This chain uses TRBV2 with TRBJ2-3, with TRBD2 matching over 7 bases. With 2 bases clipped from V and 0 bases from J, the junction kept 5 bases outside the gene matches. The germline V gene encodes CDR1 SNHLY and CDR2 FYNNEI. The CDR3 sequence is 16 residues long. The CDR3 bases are TGTGCCAGCAGTGAAAGACTAGCACCTAGCACAGATACGCAGTATTTT. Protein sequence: CASSERLAPSTDTQYF.

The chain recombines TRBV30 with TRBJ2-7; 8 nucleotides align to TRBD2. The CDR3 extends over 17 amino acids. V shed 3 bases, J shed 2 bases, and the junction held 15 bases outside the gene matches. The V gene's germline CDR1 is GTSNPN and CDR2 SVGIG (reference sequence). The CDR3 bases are TGTGCCTGGAGCCCTACTAACGGGGGGGTTGCCGCCTACGAGCAGTACTTC. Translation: CAWSPTNGGVAAYEQYF.

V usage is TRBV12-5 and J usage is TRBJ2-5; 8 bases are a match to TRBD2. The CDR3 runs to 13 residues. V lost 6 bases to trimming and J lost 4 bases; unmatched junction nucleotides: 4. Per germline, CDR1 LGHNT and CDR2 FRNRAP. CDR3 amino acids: CASGLAGGETQYF. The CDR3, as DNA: TGTGCTAGTGGGCTTGCGGGGGGAGAGACCCAGTACTTC.

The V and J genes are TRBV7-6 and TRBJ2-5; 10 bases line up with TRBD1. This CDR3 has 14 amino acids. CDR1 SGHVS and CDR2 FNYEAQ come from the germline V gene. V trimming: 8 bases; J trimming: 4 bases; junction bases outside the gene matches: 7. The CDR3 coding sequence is TGTGCCAGCTCCGCGACAGGGGGCGTAGAGACCCAGTACTTC. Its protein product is CASSATGGVETQYF. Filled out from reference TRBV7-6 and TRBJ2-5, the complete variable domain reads GAGVSQSPRYKVTKRGQDVALRCDPISGHVSLYWYRQALGQGPEFLTYFNYEAQQDKSGLPNDRFSAERPEGSISTLTIQRTEQRDSAMYRCASSATGGVETQYFGPGTRLLVL.

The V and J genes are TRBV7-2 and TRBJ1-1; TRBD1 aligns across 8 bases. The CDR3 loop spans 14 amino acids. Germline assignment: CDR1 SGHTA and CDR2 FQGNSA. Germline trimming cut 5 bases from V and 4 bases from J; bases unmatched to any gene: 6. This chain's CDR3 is CASSTGGEGTEAFF. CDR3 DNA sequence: TGTGCCAGCAGCACAGGGGGAGAGGGCACTGAAGCTTTCTTT.

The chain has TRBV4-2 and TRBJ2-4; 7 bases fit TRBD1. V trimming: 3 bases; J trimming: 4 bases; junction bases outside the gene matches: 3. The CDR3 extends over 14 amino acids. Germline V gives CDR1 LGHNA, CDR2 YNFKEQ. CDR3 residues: CASSHWDSKNIQYF. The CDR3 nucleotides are TGTGCCAGCAGCCACTGGGACAGTAAAAACATTCAGTACTTC.

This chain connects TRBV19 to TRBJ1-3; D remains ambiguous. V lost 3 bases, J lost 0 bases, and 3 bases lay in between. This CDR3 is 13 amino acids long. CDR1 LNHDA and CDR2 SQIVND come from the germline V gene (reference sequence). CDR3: CASSISSGNTIYF. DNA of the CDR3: TGTGCCAGTAGTATTAGCTCTGGAAACACCATATATTTT.

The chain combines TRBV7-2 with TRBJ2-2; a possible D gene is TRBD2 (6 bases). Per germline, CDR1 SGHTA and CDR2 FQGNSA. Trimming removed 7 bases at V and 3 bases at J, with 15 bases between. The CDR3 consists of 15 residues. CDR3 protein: CASKLGSLYTGELFF. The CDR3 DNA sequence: TGTGCCAGCAAGCTCGGGAGTTTATACACCGGGGAGCTGTTTTTT.

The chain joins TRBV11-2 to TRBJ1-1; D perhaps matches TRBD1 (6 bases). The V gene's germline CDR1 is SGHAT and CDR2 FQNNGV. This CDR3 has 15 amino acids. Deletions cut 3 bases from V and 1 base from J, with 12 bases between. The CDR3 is CASSFSTGANTEAFF. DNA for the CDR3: TGTGCCAGCAGCTTTTCGACAGGAGCGAACACTGAAGCTTTCTTT. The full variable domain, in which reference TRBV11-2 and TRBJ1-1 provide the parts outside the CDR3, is EAGVAQSPRYKIIEKRQSVAFWCNPISGHATLYWYQQILGQGPKLLIQFQNNGVVDDSQLPKDRFSAERLKGVDSTLKIQPAKLEDSAVYLCASSFSTGANTEAFFGQGTRLTVV.

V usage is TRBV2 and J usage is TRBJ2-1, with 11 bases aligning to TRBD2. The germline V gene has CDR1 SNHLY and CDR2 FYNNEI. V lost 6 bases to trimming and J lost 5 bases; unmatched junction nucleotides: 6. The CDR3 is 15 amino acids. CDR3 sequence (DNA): TGTGCCAGCAGATTGACTAGCGGGGTGAACAATGAGCAGTTCTTC. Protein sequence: CASRLTSGVNNEQFF.

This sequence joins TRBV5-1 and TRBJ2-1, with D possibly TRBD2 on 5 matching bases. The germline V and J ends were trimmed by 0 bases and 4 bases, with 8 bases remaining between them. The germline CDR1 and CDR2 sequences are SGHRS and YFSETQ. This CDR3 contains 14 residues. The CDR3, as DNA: TGCGCCAGCAGCTTGGAGAGGGAGTACAATGAGCAGTTCTTC. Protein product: CASSLEREYNEQFF.

CDR3 residues: CASSLWSGGAKDEQFF. CDR3 nucleotide sequence: TGTGCCAGCAGCTTATGGAGCGGGGGGGCCAAAGATGAGCAGTTCTTC. The chain is built from TRBV11-2 and TRBJ2-1; 10 bases line up with TRBD2. The V and J ends lost 2 bases and 8 bases, in that order; junction bases with no gene match: 9. Germline lookup yields CDR1 SGHAT and CDR2 FQNNGV. This CDR3 is built from 16 residues.

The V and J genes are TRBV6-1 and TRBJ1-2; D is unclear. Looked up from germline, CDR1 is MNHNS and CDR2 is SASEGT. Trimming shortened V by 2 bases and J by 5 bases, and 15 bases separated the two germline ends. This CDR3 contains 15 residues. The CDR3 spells CASSEYDSGNYGYTF. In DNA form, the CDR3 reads TGTGCCAGCAGTGAATATGATTCAGGAAATTATGGCTACACCTTC.

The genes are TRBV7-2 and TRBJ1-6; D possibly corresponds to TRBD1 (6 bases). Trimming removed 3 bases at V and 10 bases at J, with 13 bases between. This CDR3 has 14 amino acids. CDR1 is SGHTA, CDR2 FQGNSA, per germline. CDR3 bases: TGTGCCAGCAGCTTTATCAGGGGTGAGTCACCCCTCCACTTT. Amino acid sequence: CASSFIRGESPLHF.

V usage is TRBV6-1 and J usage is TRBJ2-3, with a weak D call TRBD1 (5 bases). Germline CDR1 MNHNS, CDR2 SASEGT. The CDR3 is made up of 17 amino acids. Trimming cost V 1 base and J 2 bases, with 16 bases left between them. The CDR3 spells CASSEGRQTYDTDTQYF. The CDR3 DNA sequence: TGTGCCAGCAGTGAAGGGAGACAGACCTACGACACAGATACGCAGTATTTT.

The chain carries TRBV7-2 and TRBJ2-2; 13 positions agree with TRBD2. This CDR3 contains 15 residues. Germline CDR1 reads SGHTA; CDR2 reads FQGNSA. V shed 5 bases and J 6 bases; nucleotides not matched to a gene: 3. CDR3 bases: TGTGCCAGCAGCGCGACTAGCGGGAGGTCCGGGGAGCTGTTTTTT. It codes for CASSATSGRSGELFF.

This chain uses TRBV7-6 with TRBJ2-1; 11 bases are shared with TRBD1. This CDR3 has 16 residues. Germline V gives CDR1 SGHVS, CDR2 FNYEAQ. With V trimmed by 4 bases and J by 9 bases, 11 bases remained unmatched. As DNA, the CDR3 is TGTGCCAGCAGCTCCAGCGTGGGACAGGGGGGGGGTGAGCAGTTCTTC. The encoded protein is CASSSSVGQGGGEQFF.

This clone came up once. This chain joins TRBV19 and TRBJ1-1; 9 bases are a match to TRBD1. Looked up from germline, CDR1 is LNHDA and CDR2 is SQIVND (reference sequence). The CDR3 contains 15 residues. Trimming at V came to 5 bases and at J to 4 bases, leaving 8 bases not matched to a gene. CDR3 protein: CASSLGTGLGTEAFF. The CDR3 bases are TGTGCCAGTAGTCTTGGGACAGGGCTGGGCACTGAAGCTTTCTTT.

CDR3: CASSLDRGNYGYTF. The CDR3 DNA sequence: TGTGCCAGCAGCTTAGACAGGGGGAACTATGGCTACACCTTC. The chain links TRBV7-2 to TRBJ1-2, with 8 bases that match TRBD1. The CDR3 covers 14 residues. Per germline, CDR1 SGHTA and CDR2 FQGNSA. After removal of 1 base from V and 2 bases from J, the junction contained 0 bases not matched to a gene.

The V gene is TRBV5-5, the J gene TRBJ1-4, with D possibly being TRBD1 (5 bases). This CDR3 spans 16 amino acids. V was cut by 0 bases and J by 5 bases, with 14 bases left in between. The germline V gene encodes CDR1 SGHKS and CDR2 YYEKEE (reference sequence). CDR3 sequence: CASSLAGGVRNEKLFF. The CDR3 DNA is TGTGCCAGCAGCTTGGCCGGAGGGGTAAGAAATGAAAAACTGTTTTTT.

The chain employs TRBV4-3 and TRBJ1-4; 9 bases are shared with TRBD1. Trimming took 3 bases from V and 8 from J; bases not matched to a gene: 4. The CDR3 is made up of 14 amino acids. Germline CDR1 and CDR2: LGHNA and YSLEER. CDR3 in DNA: TGCGCCAGCAGCCAGGGACAGGGAGGGGAAAAACTGTTTTTT. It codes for CASSQGQGGEKLFF.

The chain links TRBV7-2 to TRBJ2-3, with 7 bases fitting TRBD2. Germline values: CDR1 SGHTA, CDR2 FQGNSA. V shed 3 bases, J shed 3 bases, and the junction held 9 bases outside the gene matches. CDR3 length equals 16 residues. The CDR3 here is CASSFNGGYETDTQYF. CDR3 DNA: TGTGCCAGCAGCTTTAACGGGGGGTATGAAACAGATACGCAGTATTTT.

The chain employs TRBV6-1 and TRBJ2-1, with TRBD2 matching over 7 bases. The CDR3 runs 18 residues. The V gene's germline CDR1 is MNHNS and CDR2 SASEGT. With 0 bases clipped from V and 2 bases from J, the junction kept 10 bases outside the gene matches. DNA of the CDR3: TGTGCCAGCAGTGAAGCGCTCGCGGGGGAGCAGGCCTACAATGAGCAGTTCTTC. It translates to CASSEALAGEQAYNEQFF.

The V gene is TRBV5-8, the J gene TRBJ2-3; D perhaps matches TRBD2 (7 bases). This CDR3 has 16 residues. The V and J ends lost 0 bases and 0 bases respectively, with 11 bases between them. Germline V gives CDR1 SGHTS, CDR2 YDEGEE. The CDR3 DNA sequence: TGTGCCAGCAGCTTGGCTGGGGGGGCTAGCACAGATACGCAGTATTTT. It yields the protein CASSLAGGASTDTQYF.